Listed below are T cell receptor beta chains from one sample, sequenced in a study of blood T cell repertoires in COVID-19. TCRdb's copy holds only in-frame clones and misses some; the assay was immunoSEQ multiplex PCR. The table has about 100,000 clones, approximately 90% seen once. Sequences were obtained from peripheral blood. The receptors were sampled from a man aged 45 to 65 with active COVID-19. Each CDR3 is given with its conserved first and last residue. A D gene is named only where the DNA matches it firmly. Some rows have no size entry. The others give once, few or many, or a class for an expanded clone.

abundance: .
j_gene: TRBJ2-5
v_gene: TRBV29-1
len: 12
d_gene: .
CDR3nt: TGCAGCGTGACAGCGTACCAAGAGACCCAGTACTTC
CDR3aa: CSVTAYQETQYF

abundance: .
j_gene: TRBJ1-5
v_gene: TRBV25-1
len: 13
d_gene: .
CDR3nt: TGTGCCAGCAGTGGGACTCGAGGGCAGCCCCAGCATTTT
CDR3aa: CASSGTRGQPQHF

abundance: .
j_gene: TRBJ2-2
v_gene: TRBV9
len: 13
d_gene: .
CDR3nt: TGTGCCAGCAGCGTATTAGCGTCCGGGGAGCTGTTTTTT
CDR3aa: CASSVLASGELFF

abundance: .
j_gene: TRBJ2-1
v_gene: TRBV7-9
len: 15
d_gene: .
CDR3nt: TGTGCCAGCAGCCAGGGAGGGGGGCCCTACAATGAGCAGTTCTTC
CDR3aa: CASSQGGGPYNEQFF

abundance: .
j_gene: TRBJ2-1
v_gene: TRBV6-5
len: 14
d_gene: .
CDR3nt: TGTGCCAGCAGTTATAATGCGGCCTACAATGAGCAGTTCTTC
CDR3aa: CASSYNAAYNEQFF

abundance: .
j_gene: TRBJ2-1
v_gene: TRBV11-1
len: 15
d_gene: TRBD2
CDR3nt: TGTGCCAGCAGCTTAGCGCTAGCGGGGGGGGGTGAGCAGTTCTTC
CDR3aa: CASSLALAGGGEQFF

abundance: once
j_gene: TRBJ1-2
v_gene: TRBV19
len: 12
d_gene: .
CDR3nt: TGTGCCAGTAGTAGGGCAACGTATGGCTACACCTTC
CDR3aa: CASSRATYGYTF

abundance: .
j_gene: TRBJ2-5
v_gene: TRBV5-6
len: 14
d_gene: TRBD2
CDR3nt: TGTGCCAGCAGCCAGCGGGGCTTTCAAGAGACCCAGTACTTC
CDR3aa: CASSQRGFQETQYF

abundance: .
j_gene: TRBJ1-2
v_gene: TRBV28
len: 15
d_gene: TRBD1
CDR3nt: TGTGCCAGCGCGGGACAGGTCGGCCGCAGATCCGGCTACACCTTC
CDR3aa: CASAGQVGRRSGYTF

abundance: few
j_gene: TRBJ1-1
v_gene: TRBV14
len: 13
d_gene: .
CDR3nt: TGTGCCAGCAGCCAAGTTCCTTCGCAGGGTGTTTTCTTT
CDR3aa: CASSQVPSQGVFF

abundance: .
j_gene: TRBJ1-2
v_gene: TRBV2
len: 13
d_gene: .
CDR3nt: TGTGCCAGCAGTTCTGACAGACCCTATGGCTACACCTTC
CDR3aa: CASSSDRPYGYTF

abundance: .
j_gene: TRBJ2-5
v_gene: TRBV5-4
len: 13
d_gene: .
CDR3nt: TGTGCCAGCAGTTACAGGGACCAAGAGACCCAGTACTTC
CDR3aa: CASSYRDQETQYF

abundance: .
j_gene: TRBJ1-5
v_gene: TRBV12-5
len: 13
d_gene: .
CDR3nt: TGTGCCTTGGGCCTTGGTAGCAATCAGCCCCAGCATTTT
CDR3aa: CALGLGSNQPQHF

abundance: .
j_gene: TRBJ2-1
v_gene: TRBV5-1
len: 15
d_gene: TRBD1
CDR3nt: TGCGCCAGCAGCACGACAAACAGGGGAAGCAATGAGCAGTTCTTC
CDR3aa: CASSTTNRGSNEQFF

abundance: .
j_gene: TRBJ1-1
v_gene: TRBV18
len: 14
d_gene: .
CDR3nt: TGTGCCAGCTCACCACAGAGACAAGTAACTGAAGCTTTCTTT
CDR3aa: CASSPQRQVTEAFF

abundance: few
j_gene: TRBJ1-4
v_gene: TRBV5-1
len: 14
d_gene: .
CDR3nt: TGCGCCAGCAGGGGAGGGGCTCGTAATGAAAAACTGTTTTTT
CDR3aa: CASRGGARNEKLFF

abundance: .
j_gene: TRBJ1-4
v_gene: TRBV19
len: 14
d_gene: .
CDR3nt: TGTGCCAGTAGGACCGGACACTTAGGGGAAAAACTGTTTTTT
CDR3aa: CASRTGHLGEKLFF

abundance: .
j_gene: TRBJ2-1
v_gene: TRBV2
len: 14
d_gene: .
CDR3nt: TGTGCCAGCAGGGAGCGGCAGATCTACAATGAGCAGTTCTTC
CDR3aa: CASRERQIYNEQFF

abundance: .
j_gene: TRBJ2-1
v_gene: TRBV10-3
len: 15
d_gene: .
CDR3nt: TGTGCCATCAGTGGCTCCTCGAGCTCCTACAATGAGCAGTTCTTC
CDR3aa: CAISGSSSSYNEQFF

abundance: few
j_gene: TRBJ1-5
v_gene: TRBV4-1
len: 17
d_gene: TRBD1
CDR3nt: TGCGCCAGCAGCCGGACAGGGGACTTTAATAGCAATCAGCCCCAGCATTTT
CDR3aa: CASSRTGDFNSNQPQHF

abundance: .
j_gene: TRBJ2-2
v_gene: TRBV18
len: 17
d_gene: .
CDR3nt: TGTGCCAGCTCACCAAGGACAAACAGGGCTGGCACCGGGGAGCTGTTTTTT
CDR3aa: CASSPRTNRAGTGELFF

abundance: .
j_gene: TRBJ2-7
v_gene: TRBV5-1
len: 15
d_gene: .
CDR3nt: TGCGCCAGCAGGACCCTCGAGGGTCTGATCTACGAGCAGTACTTC
CDR3aa: CASRTLEGLIYEQYF

abundance: once
j_gene: TRBJ1-2
v_gene: TRBV14
len: 13
d_gene: .
CDR3nt: TGTGCCAGCAGCCAAGTCGTCAACTATGGCTACACCTTC
CDR3aa: CASSQVVNYGYTF

abundance: .
j_gene: TRBJ1-2
v_gene: TRBV6-5
len: 14
d_gene: .
CDR3nt: TGTGCCAGCAGTTACTCGACAACCGCTGGAGGCTACACCTTC
CDR3aa: CASSYSTTAGGYTF

abundance: .
j_gene: TRBJ2-3
v_gene: TRBV24-1
len: 12
d_gene: .
CDR3nt: TGTGCCACACACGACAGGTCGGATACGCAGTATTTT
CDR3aa: CATHDRSDTQYF

abundance: .
j_gene: TRBJ1-2
v_gene: TRBV7-8
len: 15
d_gene: TRBD1
CDR3nt: TGTGCCAGCAGCTTAGCGGGGACAGGGGTAATTGGCTACACCTTC
CDR3aa: CASSLAGTGVIGYTF

abundance: .
j_gene: TRBJ2-7
v_gene: TRBV2
len: 15
d_gene: .
CDR3nt: TGTGCCAGCAGCCACGGACTATCCCGACCTTACGAGCAGTACTTC
CDR3aa: CASSHGLSRPYEQYF

abundance: .
j_gene: TRBJ2-1
v_gene: TRBV2
len: 16
d_gene: .
CDR3nt: TGTGCCAGCATTGACGGACTTGTTGCGGGATACAATGAGCAGTTCTTC
CDR3aa: CASIDGLVAGYNEQFF

abundance: .
j_gene: TRBJ1-5
v_gene: TRBV5-5
len: 16
d_gene: TRBD1
CDR3nt: TGTGCCAGCAGCCTCGAGGGGGCCTATAACAATCAGCCCCAGCATTTT
CDR3aa: CASSLEGAYNNQPQHF

abundance: .
j_gene: TRBJ2-1
v_gene: TRBV6-5
len: 15
d_gene: .
CDR3nt: TGTGCCAGCAGTTATGGACAGCCCGCCTACAATGAGCAGTTCTTC
CDR3aa: CASSYGQPAYNEQFF

abundance: .
j_gene: TRBJ1-1
v_gene: TRBV6-5
len: 14
d_gene: TRBD1
CDR3nt: TGTGCCAGCAGTTACAGGACAGGGGACACTGAAGCTTTCTTT
CDR3aa: CASSYRTGDTEAFF

abundance: .
j_gene: TRBJ1-6
v_gene: TRBV15
len: 18
d_gene: .
CDR3nt: TGTGCCACCAGCTTGGGCGGGTGGCAGGCGAACTATAATTCACCCCTCCACTTT
CDR3aa: CATSLGGWQANYNSPLHF

abundance: .
j_gene: TRBJ2-3
v_gene: TRBV29-1
len: 15
d_gene: TRBD2
CDR3nt: TGCAGCGTTGAAGGAGGTTCCAGCGGGGTAGATACGCAGTATTTT
CDR3aa: CSVEGGSSGVDTQYF

abundance: .
j_gene: TRBJ2-4
v_gene: TRBV4-1
len: 14
d_gene: .
CDR3nt: TGCGCCAGCAGCCAAGATCCACAGGAAAACATTCAGTACTTC
CDR3aa: CASSQDPQENIQYF

abundance: .
j_gene: TRBJ1-6
v_gene: TRBV25-1
len: 15
d_gene: .
CDR3nt: TGTGCCAGCCGCCCCACAGGGATTTATAATTCACCCCTCCACTTT
CDR3aa: CASRPTGIYNSPLHF

abundance: .
j_gene: TRBJ1-6
v_gene: TRBV18
len: 14
d_gene: TRBD1
CDR3nt: TGTGCCAGCTCAAAGGGACAGGGCGATTCACCCCTCCACTTT
CDR3aa: CASSKGQGDSPLHF

abundance: .
j_gene: TRBJ1-1
v_gene: TRBV7-2
len: 13
d_gene: .
CDR3nt: TGTGCCAGCAGCTTGCTGCGGGCCGGTGAAGCTTTCTTT
CDR3aa: CASSLLRAGEAFF

abundance: .
j_gene: TRBJ1-1
v_gene: TRBV6-5
len: 15
d_gene: TRBD1
CDR3nt: TGTGCCAGCAAGGGACAGGGGGGCATGAACACTGAAGCTTTCTTT
CDR3aa: CASKGQGGMNTEAFF

abundance: .
j_gene: TRBJ2-7
v_gene: TRBV6-5
len: 12
d_gene: .
CDR3nt: TGTGCCAGGGCTGGGAGTTGGGACGAGCAGTACTTC
CDR3aa: CARAGSWDEQYF

abundance: .
j_gene: TRBJ2-3
v_gene: TRBV24-1
len: 15
d_gene: .
CDR3nt: TGTGCCACCAGTGACCGAGTACAGAGCACAGATACGCAGTATTTT
CDR3aa: CATSDRVQSTDTQYF

abundance: once
j_gene: TRBJ1-3
v_gene: TRBV19
len: 14
d_gene: .
CDR3nt: TGTGCCAGTACCCCTGGCAGGTCTGGAAACACCATATATTTT
CDR3aa: CASTPGRSGNTIYF

abundance: .
j_gene: TRBJ1-5
v_gene: TRBV2
len: 15
d_gene: TRBD1
CDR3nt: TGTGCCAGCAACCCGGGACAGGGGGGAGATCAGCCCCAGCATTTT
CDR3aa: CASNPGQGGDQPQHF